Reported below is one TCR beta chain. What it binds is not known. These data belong to a study of cytomegalovirus exposure and HLA in healthy donors. Study-wide points: In a later analysis, CMV-associated beta chains were mostly HLA-associated, it appeared. Researchers catalogued approximately 170 TCR beta chains as cytomegalovirus-associated.

The PCR contained 60 Vbeta and 13 Jbeta primers. Here immunoSEQ multiplex PCR was the method, and the copy in TCRdb shows in-frame clones only, minus some. Counted here are about 130,000 clones, around 77% occurring once; the ten biggest clones make up around 2%. CDR1 and CDR2 (germline): MDHEN, SYDVKM. V gave up 6 bases and J gave up 4 bases, with 9 bases separating them. The CDR3 consists of 13 residues. V is TRBV28 and J is TRBJ2-2; weak D call: TRBD1 (6 bases). The receptor comes from a man aged 25 to 40 in good health and CMV-seronegative. Sequencing was performed on PBMCs. The CDR3 here is CASRLQGTGELFF. The CDR3 bases are TGTGCCAGCAGATTACAGGGCACCGGGGAGCTGTTTTTT.